The T cell receptor (beta chain) under discussion was sequenced for a study of cytomegalovirus exposure and HLA in healthy donors listed by TCRdb under 2017. Background on the whole study: An earlier analysis of several hundred of the donors reported roughly 270 Gb of sequence data and 117 million unique TCR beta sequences from about 180 million T cells. About 330 gigabases of sequencing data and around 85 million unique TCR sequences made up an early release that covered approximately 650 HLA-typed donors. Of the 300 to 400 genotyped donors, around 81% fell in the genetic ancestry cluster associated with self-reported Caucasian donors. The study was designed to test whether signatures of past pathogen exposure could be identified by cataloging public T cell receptors. The T cell repertoires of 666 subjects were profiled by immunosequencing and related to cytomegalovirus serostatus. In addition to the first cohort of 666 subjects, a separate validation cohort of over 90 different subjects was used. The study combined high-throughput TCR immunosequencing, statistical association of individual TCRs with disease status, and machine learning to predict cytomegalovirus infection status. A later analysis re-analyzed previously published TCR beta repertoires from approximately 670 donors and added high-resolution HLA genotyping to study TCR occurrence patterns. In the later analysis, no new phenotypic data were used to find candidate immune exposures; instead, reliance was placed on TCR beta sequences and their occurrence across donors. An earlier analysis of 587 of the donors used high-throughput TCR beta sequencing to judge whether each TCR beta V gene segment behaved as functional or pseudogenic. Donor age, sex, ethnicity and CMV serostatus were compiled together with the repertoire data. Genome-wide SNP genotypes for about 60% of the 666 donors were used in a later genetic analysis, which treated that subset as a discovery cohort. All discovery cohort repertoires had been generated using a single sequencing platform. HLA typing covered class I and class II loci at four-digit resolution. The number of donors typed differed by locus, with about 629-640 for A, B, C, DRB1 and DQB1, more than 500 for DQA1, about 610 for DPA1, and 400 to 490 for DPB1. A few DR-DQ haplotypes were treated as single units for association and clustering because of strong linkage in the cohort. Among about 400 genotyped donors of the cohort, an average of around 240,000 unique TCR beta nucleotide sequences was sequenced per donor, of which about 18% were non-productive.

Broad study findings and their caveats: While some public TCRs were present in many individuals, most TCR sequences turned up only very rarely across donors. Correlated functional status among segregating V segments might reflect linkage disequilibrium, but an unknown experimental factor could not be ruled out. The study gave a list of some 150 TCR beta chains associated with cytomegalovirus. Only TCR beta chains were sequenced in this cohort, and the absence of alpha or paired-chain data limited detectable features. Most CMV-associated TCR beta chains appeared to be HLA-restricted in a later analysis, and the HLA associations seemed to be driven largely by CMV exposure. In vitro tests confirmed that a few of the cytomegalovirus-associated TCR beta chains recognize cytomegalovirus antigens. V-gene and J-gene trimming of TCR beta chains was associated with a missense DCLRE1C variant in a later genetic analysis, and the association was replicated in an independent cohort. In an earlier analysis of over 550 of the donors, most TCR beta V segments were observed in productive rearrangements about 87% or about 30% of the time, broadly matching IMGT annotations. Compared with equally common non-associated chains, HLA-associated TCR beta chains in a later analysis were more clonally expanded and had lower generation probabilities. About 17 rarely observed V segments, including chromosome 9 orphons, were excluded from the earlier analysis of approximately 500 of the donors because counts were too low. In a later analysis, TCR association rates were found to vary across HLA loci, with the most associated TCRs seen for DRB1 alleles and the fewest for HLA-C alleles. A further reported finding was that TCR beta sequences accurately predicted the HLA-A and HLA-B alleles for most subjects in the first cohort. A cluster of highly shared sequence variants was judged likely to represent a technical artifact of the sequencing pipeline. A later genetic analysis reported fewer N-insertions in productive TCRs among donors in an Asian-associated ancestry cluster than the 666-donor mean. According to the authors, the approach could potentially be generalized to other disease states and immunological phenotypes. Presence/absence analyses assumed roughly uniform sequencing depth across donors, an assumption that may not hold. Because some donors lacked HLA typing at each locus, the association tests relied only on the typed subset. The classifier was reported to diagnose cytomegalovirus status with high specificity and sensitivity in both the original cohort and the validation cohort. When HLA alleles, especially DR and DQ, strongly co-occurred, TCR associations were difficult to assign to individual alleles. CMV serostatus was the only immune exposure information available for the cohort. Some IMGT-functional V segments, including TRBV6-2 and TRBV6-3, could not be told apart with the 87-base-pair reads, so those segments were excluded. Several of the top co-occurrence clusters appeared to be linked to parvovirus B19, influenza, CMV and Epstein-Barr virus, according to a later analysis. At a false discovery rate of 0.05, a later analysis linked 15,000 to 20,000 TCR beta sequences to specific HLA alleles.

Note on this clone: The antigen it recognizes is unknown. Base qualities are missing; no much larger clone stands one base away.

The cohort was made up of about 610 healthy bone marrow donors. At the time of sampling, all cohort members were nominally healthy, though unrecorded immune exposures were likely present. The donor was CMV seronegative and was included in the group of a few hundred seronegative cohort members. A peripheral blood sample was collected from each donor, and TCR beta sequencing was performed on peripheral blood mononuclear cells. Genomic DNA extraction from the blood cell samples was performed with the Qiagen DNeasy Blood Extraction Kit. V drops 6 bases and J drops 6 bases, leaving 14 bases in between. The CDR3 sequence holds 13 residues, the cysteine and phenylalanine included. Only CDR3 DNA remains: 39 bases, in frame from the first base. The germline V gene encodes CDR1 MGHDK and CDR2 SYGVNS. The library was produced with the immunoSEQ multiplex PCR assay. For the multiplex PCR, a mixture combining 60 forward primers for TCR Vbeta segments and 13 reverse primers for TCR Jbeta segments was used. Amplification of the CDR3 region of rearranged TCR beta genes was performed with a multiplex PCR assay on genomic DNA. Amplified TCR beta libraries were sequenced as 87-base-pair reads on the Illumina HiSeq System. Under the source paper's analysis protocol: Across the 500 to 850 repertoires, a later analysis counted approximately 83 million unique TCR beta chains, roughly 11 million of which were shared by at least two donors. A nearest-neighbor algorithm error-corrected the raw reads and collapsed the reads into unique sequences, merging closely related sequences to remove PCR and sequencing errors. V, D and J gene segments were assigned by aligning CDR3 sequences to IMGT reference sequences. Each retained sequence needed at least a six-nucleotide match to both a V gene segment and a J gene segment. Rearrangements were classified as productive when the CDR3 lacked stop codons and remained in frame with V and J, and all other rearrangements were classified as non-productive. CDR3 was defined by IMGT convention, running from the second conserved V-encoded cysteine to the conserved J-encoded phenylalanine. In an earlier analysis of roughly 610 of the donors, sequences lacking an unambiguous match to a single V gene segment were excluded. In an earlier analysis of 587 of the donors, V segments were called functional above 56.7% productive rearrangements and were called segregating when the between-donor standard deviation exceeded 5%. A statistical classification framework was built for diagnosing cytomegalovirus status from the catalog of TCR beta chain sequences. A later analysis assigned V and J genes by comparing TCR nucleotide sequences with IMGT/GENE-DB human TR gene sequences. Using the TCRdist pipeline, a later analysis assigned CDR3 sequences along with most-parsimonious VDJ recombination scenarios. In a later analysis, every TCR beta chain was defined by the combination of its CDR3 amino acid sequence and its V-gene family, and reads without a unique V-gene family were dropped. A later analysis removed nearly 600 highly shared, low-generation-probability nucleotide sequences to deal with suspected cross-contamination and a sequencing artifact. A later analysis calculated a clonal expansion index for each public chain from normalized within-repertoire ranks of inferred template counts. In a later analysis, generation probabilities were computed using a VDJ recombination model fitted to out-of-frame rearrangements, and the results were checked against IGoR. A later analysis scored TCR-TCR, TCR-HLA and TCR-CMV co-occurrence with hypergeometric tests, applying a repertoire-size bias correction to TCR pairs. A later analysis estimated false discovery rates by permuting HLA or CMV assignments 20 times. In a later analysis, co-occurring TCRs were grouped using DBSCAN, and TCRdist sequence similarity was added for clustering within HLA-allele-positive subsets. For co-occurrence clustering, repertoires with fewer than 30,000 or more than 120,000 public chains were excluded, along with 4 to 6 repertoires with anomalous nucleotide sharing. Sourced from immuneACCESS, this table was stored by TCRdb with only in-frame sequences that have V and J called. A share of the clones is absent; for the studies checked, an unresolved V gene accounts for under half, and the remainder has no known explanation. For V, J and clone size, that table is used; D and trimming come from the DNA. Recorded for this sample are over 130,000 clones; more than 60% of them occurred a single time. Together, the top ten hold approximately 6.5% of the sample.

The clonotype comes from a woman aged 60 to 75 in good health and CMV-seronegative. The sequenced material came from PBMCs. The chain is made from TRBV25-1 and TRBJ1-1; there is no confident call for the D gene. The CDR3 here reads CASRHAGESEAFF. The DNA is TGTGCCAGCAGACACGCCGGGGAATCTGAAGCTTTCTTT.